Presented here are 20 T cell receptor beta chains from one specimen sequenced in a study of T-cell reconstitution after alpha-beta-depleted transplantation in children. TCRbeta library construction was performed incorporating unique molecular identifiers. A single record per CDR3 protein comes from TCRdb applying MiXCR to the PCR reads. The table records about 460,000 distinct CDR3 sequences, more than 9% of them present only once. Sequences were derived from PBMCs, sampled before TCRalphabeta/CD19-depleted stem cell transplant. The receptors stem from a child aged 2 to 9 with inherited bone marrow failure, due to receive a stem cell transplant.

This clonotype was counted many times. The chain couples TRBV5-1 to TRBJ2-2; unclear D gene. In germline, CDR1 is SGHRS, CDR2 YFSETQ. The V end was cut by 6 bases, the J end by 4 bases, with 7 bases between. The CDR3 length is 12 residues. The CDR3 DNA sequence: TGCGCCAGCACCCCAGGCACCGGGGAGCTGTTTTTT. This gives the protein CASTPGTGELFF.

This clonotype was counted many times. The chain joins TRBV28 to TRBJ1-1, with D perhaps TRBD1 (6 bases). CDR3 length: 12 residues. Germline CDR1 is MDHEN and CDR2 is SYDVKM. V was cut by 3 bases and J by 8 bases, with 10 bases left in between. The CDR3 here is CASSFGGLEAFF. The CDR3, as DNA: TGTGCCAGCAGTTTCGGGGGGCTGGAAGCTTTCTTT.

In this sample, this clonotype turned up a few times. The chain combines TRBV6-1 with TRBJ2-1, with 7 bases fitting TRBD2. The V gene's germline CDR1 is MNHNS and CDR2 SASEGT. V lost 5 bases and J lost 6; bases outside the gene matches: 13. This CDR3 is 16 amino acids long. CDR3 loop: CASSRQLARSFNEQFF. For the CDR3, the DNA is TGTGCCAGCAGTCGACAACTAGCGCGATCTTTCAATGAGCAGTTCTTC.

This chain links TRBV11-2 with TRBJ2-3; D not certain. Germline V CDR1 and CDR2: SGHAT, FQNNGV. Trimming removed 4 bases at V and 2 bases at J, with 13 bases between. The CDR3 is made up of 15 amino acids. The CDR3, as DNA: TGTGCCAGCAGCTCCGGCTCGCTCAACACAGATACGCAGTATTTT. It specifies CASSSGSLNTDTQYF.

The genes are TRBV4-2 and TRBJ2-7, with 9 bases lining up with TRBD2. This CDR3 region has 17 residues. The germline gives CDR1 LGHNA, CDR2 YNFKEQ. J lost 3 bases, V lost 4 bases, and 13 bases had no gene match. The DNA of the CDR3 is TGTGCCAGCAGCCCTGGGCTAGCGGGATCGATGGTCTACGAGCAGTACTTC. Encoded protein: CASSPGLAGSMVYEQYF.

This clonotype has ten or more counts. This sequence joins TRBV2 and TRBJ1-1, with no clear D. The CDR3 is made up of 13 amino acids. The V gene's germline CDR1 is SNHLY and CDR2 FYNNEI. Between the trimmed V and J ends, which lost 7 bases and 5 bases, there was a span of 14 bases. The chain's CDR3 is CASNAERRTEAFF. CDR3 sequence (DNA): TGTGCCAGCAACGCGGAGCGACGGACTGAAGCTTTCTTT.

The chain has TRBV3-1 and TRBJ2-2; no clear D gene. The CDR3 loop spans 12 amino acids. V shed 0 bases and J shed 14 bases, with 10 bases lying between them. Germline loops: CDR1 LGHDT, CDR2 YNNKEL (reference sequence). In nucleotides, the CDR3 is TGTGCCAGCAGCCAAGATGAAAGAGACCTGTTTTTT. Amino acids: CASSQDERDLFF.

As regards this clonotype: This may stem from a read error, because a much larger clone lies one nucleotide away. The gene calls are TRBV30 and TRBJ2-7; D is uncertain. Looked up from germline, CDR1 is GTSNPN and CDR2 is SVGIG (reference sequence). This CDR3 contains 13 residues. The CDR3: CAWRRGFSYEPYF. As DNA, the CDR3 is TGTGCCTGGAGGCGAGGCTTTTCCTACGAGCCGTACTTC.

This clonotype was picked up many times. The chain has TRBV20-1 and TRBJ2-7; D may be TRBD2 (6 bases). The V end was cut by 4 bases, the J end by 3 bases, with 16 bases between. The germline CDR1 and CDR2 sequences are DFQATT and SNEGSKA (reference sequence). The CDR3 loop spans 14 amino acids. The CDR3 DNA reads as TGCAGTGCTAATCTGCGGGACTCCCTCTACGAGCAGTACTTC. Translated: CSANLRDSLYEQYF.

This clonotype was observed a few times. The chain is built from TRBV4-1 and TRBJ2-3; tentatively, D is TRBD1 (5 bases). This CDR3 spans 15 amino acids. Trimming cost V 0 bases and J 3 bases, with 10 bases left between them. CDR1 is MGHRA and CDR2 is YSYEKL in the germline V gene. CDR3 sequence (DNA): TGCGCCAGCAGCCAAGAAGGCAGGGAAACAGATACGCAGTATTTT. This codes for CASSQEGRETDTQYF.

This clonotype was counted ten times or more. V usage is TRBV7-9 and J usage is TRBJ2-1; D is unresolved. Deletions cut 4 bases from V and 2 bases from J, with 6 bases between. The CDR3 covers 13 residues. Germline lookup yields CDR1 SEHNR and CDR2 FQNEAQ (reference sequence). This CDR3 is CASSSVTYNEQFF. The DNA of the CDR3 is TGTGCCAGCAGCTCGGTCACCTACAATGAGCAGTTCTTC.

This clonotype was recorded at least ten times. The chain joins TRBV5-1 to TRBJ2-1; D tentatively reads TRBD1 or TRBD2 (5 bases each). The CDR3 length is 19 residues. Germline assignment: CDR1 SGHRS and CDR2 YFSETQ. V lost 3 bases and J lost 0, with 22 bases in between. This CDR3 is CASSSVLLRDLDSYNEQFF. The DNA for the CDR3 is TGCGCCAGCAGCTCGGTCCTACTACGGGACCTGGACTCCTACAATGAGCAGTTCTTC.

The sample holds many counts of this clonotype. The chain links TRBV12-3 or TRBV12-4 to TRBJ1-4; D gene unclear. The CDR3 contains 17 residues. The germline V and J ends were trimmed by 3 bases and 0 bases, with 14 bases remaining between them. The CDR3 loop is CASSLASAIATNEKLFF. The DNA of the CDR3 is TGTGCCAGCAGTTTGGCCTCTGCGATTGCAACTAATGAAAAACTGTTTTTT.

This clonotype was picked up many times. The chain couples TRBV30 to TRBJ2-1; 8 nucleotides agree with TRBD2. The CDR3 is 15 amino acids. Germline CDR1 reads GTSNPN; CDR2 reads SVGIG (reference sequence). After removal of 1 base from V and 3 bases from J, the junction contained 5 bases not matched to a gene. The CDR3 protein is CAWSEAGGLYNEQFF. CDR3 sequence (DNA): TGTGCCTGGAGTGAGGCGGGAGGACTCTACAATGAGCAGTTCTTC.

This chain links TRBV30 with TRBJ1-5; the D is unclear. V was pared by 7 bases and J by 4 bases, with 17 bases between. The V gene's germline CDR1 is GTSNPN and CDR2 SVGIG (reference sequence). The CDR3 totals 14 residues. The CDR3 region has the DNA TGTGCCTACCAAGAGACGGGTTGGAATCAGCCCCAGCATTTT. As protein: CAYQETGWNQPQHF.

This clonotype occurred many times. This chain joins TRBV7-8 and TRBJ2-3; D call uncertain. V was trimmed by 1 base and J by 1 base, leaving 9 bases between them. The CDR3 consists of 15 residues. The germline gives CDR1 SGHVS, CDR2 FQNEAQ. The CDR3 DNA reads as TGTGCCAGCAGCTTAGATCCTACTCGCACAGATACGCAGTATTTT. This translates into CASSLDPTRTDTQYF.

V is TRBV29-1 and J is TRBJ2-1, with TRBD2 identical over 8 bases. The CDR3 length is 10 residues. Germline V lookup: CDR1 SQVTM, CDR2 ANQGSEA. With V trimmed by 6 bases and J by 16 bases, 8 bases remained unmatched. The CDR3 spells CSVSAGEEFF. DNA of the CDR3: TGCAGCGTCTCAGCGGGAGAGGAATTCTTC.

This chain uses TRBV4-3 with TRBJ2-7, with 8 bases matching TRBD2. The germline CDR1 and CDR2 sequences are LGHNA and YSLEER. The length of the CDR3 is 15 residues. The trim removed 3 bases at V and 3 bases at J, leaving 7 bases unmatched. The CDR3 protein is CASSQRTSRSYEQYF. The CDR3, as DNA: TGCGCCAGCAGCCAGAGGACTAGCCGTAGCTACGAGCAGTACTTC.

A note on this clonotype: A much larger clone sits a single nucleotide away, making a read error possible. J is TRBJ2-5 and V is TRBV5-5, with 8 bases fitting TRBD2. Trimming removed 0 bases from V and 1 base from J; junction bases left unmatched: 5. Per germline, CDR1 SGHKS and CDR2 YYEKEE (reference sequence). The CDR3 is 16 amino acids. The CDR3 here is CASSLGSGGPQETQYF. The CDR3 nucleotides are TGTGCCAGCAGCTTGGGATCGGGAGGGCCCCAAGAGACCCAGTACTTC.

The chain employs TRBV11-2 and TRBJ2-7; 9 bases fit TRBD2. J gave up 3 bases and V 0 bases, and 6 bases lay outside the gene matches. The CDR3 covers 16 residues. In germline, CDR1 is SGHAT, CDR2 FQNNGV. The CDR3 DNA reads as TGTGCCAGCAGCTTAGAATTCGGCGGGAGGGGCTACGAGCAGTACTTC. It translates to CASSLEFGGRGYEQYF.